The source of this T cell receptor beta chain is a study of Graves' ophthalmopathy and Graves' hyperthyroidism. Establishment of the diagnosis relied upon clinical symptoms, serum thyroxine, TRAb, thyroid ultrasound and orbital computed tomography. This clonotype showed up many times. Its matching antigen is unknown. CDR3 regions of TCR beta were amplified from RNA transcripts. In the first round, RT-PCR was carried out with HTBI primers, and a multiplex PCR formed the second round. TCRdb processed the multiplex PCR reads anew with MiXCR; each CDR3 protein has one entry. This sample has approximately 210,000 distinct CDR3 sequences, with roughly 21% found just once. Findings and caveats of the study: Among expanded thyroid clonotypes above 0.001 frequency, most also occurred in blood.

V was clipped by 3 bases and J by 3 bases; unmatched bases: 3. CDR1 and CDR2 (germline): SGHRS, YFSETQ. The CDR3 loop spans 15 amino acids. The sequence came from a woman aged 50 to 65 with Graves' ophthalmopathy. The chain is built from TRBV5-1 and TRBJ1-6; 7 nucleotides align to TRBD1. The sequenced sample consisted of peripheral blood. The DNA for the CDR3 is TGCGCCAGCAGCTGGGGACAGAGCTATAATTCACCCCTCCACTTT. Protein product: CASSWGQSYNSPLHF.